Below are 28 T cell receptor beta chains sequenced from a single sample in a study of T cells in Graves' hyperthyroidism and ophthalmopathy. RNA transcripts gave rise to amplified TCR beta CDR3 regions. The study used the HTBI primer set for a first-round RT-PCR of the TCR CDR3. One entry per CDR3 protein results from TCRdb running MiXCR on the multiplex PCR reads. The table lists some 320,000 distinct CDR3 sequences, roughly 15% of them singletons. Input material: blood. These receptors all stem from a woman aged 40 to 50 with Graves' ophthalmopathy.

V is TRBV20-1 and J is TRBJ1-5, with D unclear. The germline V gene encodes CDR1 DFQATT and CDR2 SNEGSKA (reference sequence). This CDR3 spans 13 amino acids. Trimming left V 4 bases short and J 0 bases short, with 7 bases between. CDR3 nucleotides: TGCAGTGCTACCCTGGGTAGCAATCAGCCCCAGCATTTT. The encoded protein is CSATLGSNQPQHF.

This clonotype was observed at least ten times. The chain has TRBV11-1 and TRBJ2-1, with D perhaps given as TRBD1 or TRBD2 (5 bases each). Germline CDR1 and CDR2: SGHAT and FQDESV (reference sequence). Trimming took 1 base from V and 6 from J, leaving 13 bases between them. The CDR3 extends over 15 amino acids. The CDR3 DNA follows: TGTGCCAGCAGCTTAGTAGGGGACGGTTTCAATGAGCAGTTCTTC. The encoded protein is CASSLVGDGFNEQFF.

This clonotype showed up many times. The chain couples TRBV6-1 to TRBJ2-2, with 8 nucleotides matching TRBD1. With V trimmed by 6 bases and J by 2 bases, 5 bases remained unmatched. The germline V gene encodes CDR1 MNHNS and CDR2 SASEGT. The CDR3 has 15 residues. The CDR3 DNA sequence: TGTGCCAGCAGGGGCAGGGGGCGAAACACCGGGGAGCTGTTTTTT. The encoded protein is CASRGRGRNTGELFF.

This clonotype was seen repeatedly, ten times or more. V gene TRBV2 combines with J gene TRBJ1-6; TRBD1 matches 7 bases. The germline gives CDR1 SNHLY, CDR2 FYNNEI. J was trimmed by 2 bases and V by 4 bases; bases with no gene match: 8. The CDR3 sequence is 17 residues long. This CDR3 is CASSGTGQVAYNSPLHF. The DNA for the CDR3 is TGTGCCAGCAGTGGAACTGGACAGGTCGCCTATAATTCACCCCTCCACTTT.

This clonotype has at least ten counts. The chain carries TRBV25-1 and TRBJ2-2, with TRBD2 matching over 14 bases. Germline CDR1 MGHDK, CDR2 SYGVNS. This CDR3 comprises 17 residues. Losses at the gene ends were 4 bases for V and 2 bases for J; bases not matched to a gene: 3. CDR3 protein: CASSGGTSGSNTGELFF. Here the CDR3 DNA reads TGTGCCAGCAGTGGCGGGACTAGCGGGAGTAACACCGGGGAGCTGTTTTTT.

This clonotype was observed at least ten times. V and J are TRBV11-2 and TRBJ2-7; possibly TRBD1 for D (5 bases). Trimming shortened V by 0 bases and J by 4 bases, and 22 bases separated the two germline ends. The CDR3 is 18 amino acids. In germline, CDR1 is SGHAT, CDR2 FQNNGV. CDR3 coding DNA: TGTGCCAGCAGCTTAGATCTAGGGGTTAGGCCCATCGGGTACGAGCAGTACTTC. It specifies CASSLDLGVRPIGYEQYF.

V gene TRBV20-1 combines with J gene TRBJ2-7; D remains ambiguous. CDR3 length: 15 residues. Germline values: CDR1 DFQATT, CDR2 SNEGSKA (reference sequence). Trimming took 6 bases from V and 1 from J, leaving 19 bases between them. In DNA, the CDR3 is TGCAGTGCGCATGATCCGCAGGCCGGGTCCTACGAGCAGTACTTC. As protein: CSAHDPQAGSYEQYF.

This clonotype was observed at least ten times. J is TRBJ1-5 and V is TRBV29-1; 8 nucleotides agree with TRBD1. The CDR3 is 15 amino acids. V trimming: 6 bases; J trimming: 5 bases; junction bases outside the gene matches: 12. The germline V gene encodes CDR1 SQVTM and CDR2 ANQGSEA. The CDR3 spells CSVTSGGLGDQPQHF. CDR3 nucleotide sequence: TGCAGCGTAACTTCAGGGGGCCTGGGGGATCAGCCCCAGCATTTT.

This chain joins TRBV3-1 and TRBJ2-5; 10 bases line up with TRBD1. Germline V gene sequence: CDR1 LGHDT, CDR2 YNNKEL (reference sequence). The CDR3 length is 16 residues. V lost 2 bases to trimming and J lost 5 bases; unmatched junction nucleotides: 8. The CDR3 DNA reads as TGTGCCAGCAGCCAACTAGACAGGGGGCTTCGGGAGACCCAGTACTTC. It is translated as CASSQLDRGLRETQYF.

The rearrangement joins TRBV3-1 to TRBJ2-7, with TRBD1 identical over 11 bases. CDR3 length: 15 residues. J lost 4 bases, V lost 5 bases, and 7 bases had no gene match. Germline lookup yields CDR1 LGHDT and CDR2 YNNKEL (reference sequence). The CDR3 bases are TGTGCCAGCAGCGACGGACAGGGGGCTTGGTACGAGCAGTACTTC. Its protein product is CASSDGQGAWYEQYF.

This clonotype was seen only a few times. This chain joins TRBV6-1 and TRBJ2-7; TRBD1 aligns across 7 bases. CDR1 is MNHNS and CDR2 is SASEGT in the germline V gene. With V trimmed by 2 bases and J by 3 bases, 7 bases remained unmatched. This CDR3 spans 15 amino acids. As DNA, the CDR3 is TGTGCCAGCAGTGAAATGAGGGACAGCTACTACGAGCAGTACTTC. This encodes CASSEMRDSYYEQYF.

At least ten counts were recorded for this clonotype. J is TRBJ2-2 and V is TRBV29-1; tentative D call: TRBD1 (6 bases). The ends were cut back, 7 bases at V and 3 bases at J, with 12 bases in the middle. Germline V gene sequence: CDR1 SQVTM, CDR2 ANQGSEA. The CDR3 covers 13 residues. CDR3 residues: CSARQADTGELFF. The DNA for the CDR3 is TGCAGCGCGAGACAGGCAGACACCGGGGAGCTGTTTTTT.

Only a few counts were recorded for this clonotype. J is TRBJ2-1 and V is TRBV5-1, with 12 positions matching TRBD2. The germline CDR1 and CDR2 sequences are SGHRS and YFSETQ. The CDR3 consists of 17 residues. V was pared by 4 bases and J by 6 bases, with 11 bases of the junction left unmatched. CDR3 DNA sequence: TGCGCCAGCAGCCTGCCAGGGTCTAGCGGGGGGGCCAATGAGCAGTTCTTC. Its translation: CASSLPGSSGGANEQFF.

This clonotype was detected many times. The chain links TRBV7-2 to TRBJ2-7, with 13 bases aligning to TRBD2. The CDR3 contains 19 residues. CDR1 is SGHTA, CDR2 FQGNSA, per germline. The trim removed 1 base at V and 0 bases at J, leaving 9 bases unmatched. DNA for the CDR3: TGTGCCAGCAGCTTAGTGTCGGGACTAGCGGGGATTTTCTCCTACGAGCAGTACTTC. It codes for CASSLVSGLAGIFSYEQYF. Complete variable domain (other parts from reference TRBV7-2 and TRBJ2-7): GAGVSQSPSNKVTEKGKDVELRCDPISGHTALYWYRQSLGQGLEFLIYFQGNSAPDKSGLPSDRFSAERTGGSVSTLTIQRTQQEDSAVYLCASSLVSGLAGIFSYEQYFGPGTRLTVT.

This clonotype was counted between two and nine times. This chain joins TRBV19 and TRBJ2-1, with 10 nucleotides matching TRBD1. The CDR3 consists of 18 residues. Per germline, CDR1 LNHDA and CDR2 SQIVND (reference sequence). With V trimmed by 3 bases and J by 0 bases, 8 bases remained unmatched. The DNA of the CDR3 is TGTGCCAGTAGTATTCGGGACAGGGGCCACAGCTCCTACAATGAGCAGTTCTTC. The encoded protein is CASSIRDRGHSSYNEQFF.

The V gene is TRBV2, the J gene TRBJ2-2; D not certain. The CDR3 loop spans 12 amino acids. The V and J ends lost 2 bases and 6 bases respectively, with 4 bases between them. Germline CDR1 is SNHLY and CDR2 is FYNNEI. The CDR3 reads CASSEWAGELFF. The CDR3 DNA reads TGTGCCAGCAGTGAATGGGCCGGGGAGCTGTTTTTT.

This clonotype showed up many times. The chain has TRBV11-2 and TRBJ1-2, with TRBD1 identical over 7 bases. CDR3 length equals 16 residues. Trimming at V came to 5 bases and at J to 8 bases, leaving 17 bases not matched to a gene. Germline-derived CDR1 and CDR2 are SGHAT and FQNNGV. CDR3 coding DNA: TGTGCCAGCAGCCCAATCGACCCCTACAGGGGCCGGGGCTACACCTTC. Translated: CASSPIDPYRGRGYTF.

The table lists this clonotype with many counts. The chain uses TRBV7-9 and TRBJ1-6; D unresolved. This CDR3 spans 15 amino acids. Trimming took 5 bases from V and 1 from J, leaving 9 bases between them. Germline-derived CDR1 and CDR2 are SEHNR and FQNEAQ (reference sequence). CDR3 in amino acids: CASSDQASYNSPLHF. The CDR3 DNA reads as TGTGCCAGCAGCGATCAGGCTTCCTATAATTCACCCCTCCACTTT.

The V call is TRBV10-2, the J call TRBJ2-3; D uncertain. There are 14 residues in the CDR3. The V gene's germline CDR1 is WSHSY and CDR2 SAAADI. The germline V and J ends were trimmed by 6 bases and 0 bases, with 10 bases remaining between them. CDR3: CASRSLTSTDTQYF. The CDR3 DNA sequence: TGCGCCAGCAGGAGTCTAACTAGCACAGATACGCAGTATTTT.

This clonotype was seen repeatedly, ten times or more. This CDR3 reads CASSHSGVGYTF. The CDR3, as DNA: TGTGCCAGCAGCCATTCCGGGGTTGGCTACACCTTC. V usage is TRBV7-9 and J usage is TRBJ1-2; D is unclear. CDR1 and CDR2 (germline): SEHNR, FQNEAQ (reference sequence). The CDR3 length is 12 residues. V lost 5 bases to trimming and J lost 7 bases, with 11 bases between them.

This clonotype was observed at least ten times. The chain uses TRBV2 and TRBJ1-2; D might be TRBD1 (5 bases). CDR1 and CDR2 (germline): SNHLY, FYNNEI. The V and J ends lost 6 bases and 8 bases respectively, with 22 bases between them. CDR3 size: 15 residues. The CDR3 DNA reads TGTGCCAGCAGGCTCGATGCGGGGGGTAGAGGGGGCTACACCTTC. It is translated as CASRLDAGGRGGYTF.

This clonotype was observed many times. The chain couples TRBV6-1 to TRBJ1-5; 7 bases line up with TRBD1. The CDR3 is 15 amino acids. Trimming removed 7 bases from V and 6 bases from J; junction bases left unmatched: 12. CDR1 MNHNS and CDR2 SASEGT come from the germline V gene. DNA for the CDR3: TGTGCCAGCACTACAATAACAGGGGACGGTCAGCCCCAGCATTTT. Its protein product is CASTTITGDGQPQHF.

This chain connects TRBV6-2 or TRBV6-3 to TRBJ2-1; TRBD2 matches at 11 bases. The V and J ends lost 0 bases and 9 bases, in that order; junction bases with no gene match: 4. CDR1 and CDR2 (germline): MNHEY, SVGEGT. The CDR3 covers 15 residues. CDR3 residues: CASSYSSGRAGEQFF. Written as DNA, the CDR3 is TGTGCCAGCAGTTACTCTAGCGGGAGGGCCGGTGAGCAGTTCTTC.

This rearrangement joins TRBV7-9 to TRBJ2-7; D is perhaps TRBD1 (6 bases). The V end was cut by 5 bases, the J end by 5 bases, with 10 bases between. The CDR3 is 12 amino acids. Germline V gives CDR1 SEHNR, CDR2 FQNEAQ (reference sequence). The CDR3 reads CASSRQAHEQYF. CDR3 DNA: TGTGCCAGCAGCCGACAGGCCCACGAGCAGTACTTC.

This clonotype was detected only a few times. J is TRBJ1-2 and V is TRBV5-1; D is unclear. The CDR3 is 15 amino acids. V lost 2 bases and J 1 base, leaving 12 bases between the germline ends. Germline V CDR1 and CDR2: SGHRS, YFSETQ. Written as DNA, the CDR3 is TGCGCCAGCAGCTTTCGGAGCACCTTTAACTATGGCTACACCTTC. As protein: CASSFRSTFNYGYTF.

The chain carries TRBV27 and TRBJ1-2; D remains unclear. CDR1 MNHEY and CDR2 SMNVEV come from the germline V gene (reference sequence). V lost 3 bases and J lost 6, with 11 bases in between. There are 13 residues in the CDR3. In DNA, the CDR3 is TGTGCCAGCAGTTTTTCTCCTCCGCATGGCTACACCTTC. Translated, it gives CASSFSPPHGYTF.

This sequence joins TRBV14 and TRBJ2-7; D call uncertain. The CDR3 extends over 15 amino acids. The V and J ends lost 1 base and 3 bases respectively, with 13 bases between them. In germline, CDR1 is SGHDN, CDR2 FVKESK. The CDR3 is CASSQVVGYHYEQYF. CDR3 DNA: TGTGCCAGCAGCCAAGTCGTGGGGTACCACTACGAGCAGTACTTC. Supplemented by reference TRBV14 and TRBJ2-7, the full variable domain reads EAGVTQFPSHSVIEKGQTVTLRCDPISGHDNLYWYRRVMGKEIKFLLHFVKESKQDESGMPNNRFLAERTGGTYSTLKVQPAELEDSGVYFCASSQVVGYHYEQYFGPGTRLTVT.

This clonotype came up many times. The J gene is TRBJ1-5, the V gene TRBV7-8; D is possibly TRBD1 (5 bases). V lost 1 base and J lost 4, with 14 bases in between. The CDR3 consists of 16 residues. Germline V gene lookup returns CDR1 SGHVS and CDR2 FQNEAQ. CDR3 loop: CASSLVFGAPNQPQHF. The CDR3 DNA sequence: TGTGCCAGCAGCTTAGTCTTCGGGGCACCGAATCAGCCCCAGCATTTT.